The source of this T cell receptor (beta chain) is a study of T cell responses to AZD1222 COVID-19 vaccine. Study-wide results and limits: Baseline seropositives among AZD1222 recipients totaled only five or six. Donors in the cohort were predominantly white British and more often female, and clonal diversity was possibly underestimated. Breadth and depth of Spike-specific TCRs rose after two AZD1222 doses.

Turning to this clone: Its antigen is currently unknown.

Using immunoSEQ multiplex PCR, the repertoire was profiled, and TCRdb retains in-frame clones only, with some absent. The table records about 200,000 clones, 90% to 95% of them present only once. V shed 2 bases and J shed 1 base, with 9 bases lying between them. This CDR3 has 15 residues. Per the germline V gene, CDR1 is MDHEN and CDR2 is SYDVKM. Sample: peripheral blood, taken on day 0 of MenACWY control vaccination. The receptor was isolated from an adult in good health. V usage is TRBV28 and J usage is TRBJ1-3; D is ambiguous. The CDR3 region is CASSLGGKSGNTIYF. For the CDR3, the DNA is TGTGCCAGCAGTTTAGGAGGGAAGTCTGGAAACACCATATATTTT.